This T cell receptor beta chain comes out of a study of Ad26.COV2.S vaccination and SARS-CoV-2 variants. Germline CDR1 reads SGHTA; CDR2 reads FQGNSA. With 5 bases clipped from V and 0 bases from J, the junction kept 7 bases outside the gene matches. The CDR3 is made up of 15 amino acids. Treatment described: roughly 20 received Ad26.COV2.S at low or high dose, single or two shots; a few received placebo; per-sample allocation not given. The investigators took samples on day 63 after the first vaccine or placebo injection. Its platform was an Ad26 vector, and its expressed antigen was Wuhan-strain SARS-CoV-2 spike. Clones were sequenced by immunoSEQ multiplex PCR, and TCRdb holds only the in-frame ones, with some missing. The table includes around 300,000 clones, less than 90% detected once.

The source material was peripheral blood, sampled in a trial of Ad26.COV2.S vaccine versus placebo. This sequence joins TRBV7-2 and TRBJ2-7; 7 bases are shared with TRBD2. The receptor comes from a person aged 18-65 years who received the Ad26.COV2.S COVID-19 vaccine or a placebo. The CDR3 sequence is CASSQGGGSSYEQYF. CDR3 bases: TGTGCCAGCAGCCAAGGCGGGGGTAGCTCCTACGAGCAGTACTTC.